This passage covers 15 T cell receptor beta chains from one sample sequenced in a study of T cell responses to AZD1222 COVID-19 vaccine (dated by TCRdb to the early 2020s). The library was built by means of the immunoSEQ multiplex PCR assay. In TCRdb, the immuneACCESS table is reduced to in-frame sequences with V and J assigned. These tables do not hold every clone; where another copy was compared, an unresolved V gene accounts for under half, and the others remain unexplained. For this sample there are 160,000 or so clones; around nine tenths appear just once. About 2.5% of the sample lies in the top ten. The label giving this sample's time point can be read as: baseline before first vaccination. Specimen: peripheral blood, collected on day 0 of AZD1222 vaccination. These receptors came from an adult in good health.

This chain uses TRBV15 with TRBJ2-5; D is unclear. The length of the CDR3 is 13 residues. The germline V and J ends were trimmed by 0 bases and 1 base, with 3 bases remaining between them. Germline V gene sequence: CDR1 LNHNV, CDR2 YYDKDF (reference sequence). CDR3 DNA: TGTGCCACCAGCAGAGAATTCCAAGAGACCCAGTACTTC. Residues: CATSREFQETQYF.

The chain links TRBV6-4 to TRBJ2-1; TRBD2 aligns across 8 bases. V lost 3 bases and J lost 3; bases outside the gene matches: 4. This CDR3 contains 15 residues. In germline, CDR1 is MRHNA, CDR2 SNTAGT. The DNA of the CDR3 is TGTGCCAGCAGTGAGTTAGCGGGATTCTACAATGAGCAGTTCTTC. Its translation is CASSELAGFYNEQFF.

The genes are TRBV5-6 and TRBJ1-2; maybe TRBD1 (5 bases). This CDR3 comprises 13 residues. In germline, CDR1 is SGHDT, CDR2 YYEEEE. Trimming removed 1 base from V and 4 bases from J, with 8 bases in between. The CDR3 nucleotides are TGTGCCAGCAGCTTGCCAGGGACCTATGGCTACACCTTC. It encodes CASSLPGTYGYTF.

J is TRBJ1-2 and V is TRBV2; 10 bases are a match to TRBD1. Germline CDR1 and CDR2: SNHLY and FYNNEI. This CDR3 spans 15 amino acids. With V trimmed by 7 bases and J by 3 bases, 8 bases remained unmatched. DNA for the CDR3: TGTGCCAGCAAAGAGGGCGGGACAGGGGACTATGGCTACACCTTC. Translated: CASKEGGTGDYGYTF.

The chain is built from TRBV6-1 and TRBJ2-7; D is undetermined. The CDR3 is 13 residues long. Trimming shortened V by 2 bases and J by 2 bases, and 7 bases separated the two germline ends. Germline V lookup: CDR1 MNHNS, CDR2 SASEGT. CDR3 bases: TGTGCCAGCAGTGAAAACACGGCCTACGAGCAGTACTTC. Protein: CASSENTAYEQYF.

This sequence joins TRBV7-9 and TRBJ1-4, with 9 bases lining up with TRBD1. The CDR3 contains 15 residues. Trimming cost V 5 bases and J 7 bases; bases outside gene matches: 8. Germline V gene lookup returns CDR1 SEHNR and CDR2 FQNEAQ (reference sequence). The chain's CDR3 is CASSDSMTGGEKLFF. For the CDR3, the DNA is TGTGCCAGCAGCGACAGTATGACAGGGGGTGAAAAACTGTTTTTT.

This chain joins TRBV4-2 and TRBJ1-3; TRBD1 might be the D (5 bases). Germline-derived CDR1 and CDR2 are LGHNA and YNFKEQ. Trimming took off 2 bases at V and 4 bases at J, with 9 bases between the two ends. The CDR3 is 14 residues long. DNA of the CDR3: TGTGCCAGCAGCCAACAGGGACCCGGAAACACCATATATTTT. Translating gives CASSQQGPGNTIYF.

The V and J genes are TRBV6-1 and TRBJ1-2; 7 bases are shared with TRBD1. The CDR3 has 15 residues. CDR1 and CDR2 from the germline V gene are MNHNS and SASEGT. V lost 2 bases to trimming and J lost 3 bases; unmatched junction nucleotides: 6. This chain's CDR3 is CASSERGTGDYGYTF. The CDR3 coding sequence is TGTGCCAGCAGTGAAAGGGGAACAGGGGACTATGGCTACACCTTC.

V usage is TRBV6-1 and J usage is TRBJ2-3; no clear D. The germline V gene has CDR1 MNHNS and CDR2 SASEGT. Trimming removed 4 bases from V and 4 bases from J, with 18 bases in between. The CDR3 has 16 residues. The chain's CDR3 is CASSAPSPLKPDTQYF. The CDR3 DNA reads TGTGCCAGCAGTGCACCTTCTCCTTTGAAACCAGATACGCAGTATTTT.

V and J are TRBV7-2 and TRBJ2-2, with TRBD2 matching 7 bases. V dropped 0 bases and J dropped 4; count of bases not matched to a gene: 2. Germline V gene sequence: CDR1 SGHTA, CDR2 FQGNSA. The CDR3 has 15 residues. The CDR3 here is CASSLAAGSTGELFF. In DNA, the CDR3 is TGTGCCAGCAGCTTAGCAGCGGGAAGCACCGGGGAGCTGTTTTTT.

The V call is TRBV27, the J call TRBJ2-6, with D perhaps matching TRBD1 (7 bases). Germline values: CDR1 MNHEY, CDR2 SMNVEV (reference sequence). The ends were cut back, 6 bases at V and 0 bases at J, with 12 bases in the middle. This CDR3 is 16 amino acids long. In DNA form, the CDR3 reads TGTGCCAGCAGCAGACAGGGAGGCTCTGGGGCCAACGTCCTGACTTTC. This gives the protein CASSRQGGSGANVLTF.

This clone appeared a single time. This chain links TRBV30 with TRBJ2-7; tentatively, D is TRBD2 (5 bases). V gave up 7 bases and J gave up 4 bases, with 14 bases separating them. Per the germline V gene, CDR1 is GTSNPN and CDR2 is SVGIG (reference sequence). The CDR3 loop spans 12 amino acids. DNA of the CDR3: TGTGCCTACGGACCAAGCGGTTACGAGCAGTACTTC. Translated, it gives CAYGPSGYEQYF.

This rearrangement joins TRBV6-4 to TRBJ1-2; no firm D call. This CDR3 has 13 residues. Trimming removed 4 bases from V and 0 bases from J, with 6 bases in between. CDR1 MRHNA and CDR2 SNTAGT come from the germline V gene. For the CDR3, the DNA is TGTGCCAGCAGTGCCACTCCTAACTATGGCTACACCTTC. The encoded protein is CASSATPNYGYTF.

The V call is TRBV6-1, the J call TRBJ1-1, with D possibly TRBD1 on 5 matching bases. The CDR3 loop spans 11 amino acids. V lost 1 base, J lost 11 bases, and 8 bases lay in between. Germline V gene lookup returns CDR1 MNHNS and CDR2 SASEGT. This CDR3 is CASSEVGVAFF. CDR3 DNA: TGTGCCAGCAGTGAAGTAGGGGTGGCTTTCTTT.

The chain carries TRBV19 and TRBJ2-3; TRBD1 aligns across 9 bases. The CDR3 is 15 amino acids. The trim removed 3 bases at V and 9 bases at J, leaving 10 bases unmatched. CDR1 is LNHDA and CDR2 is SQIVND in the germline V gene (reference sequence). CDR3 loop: CASSMPGQGLWTQYF. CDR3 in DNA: TGTGCCAGTAGTATGCCCGGACAGGGGTTATGGACGCAGTATTTT.